A selection of T cell receptor beta chains follows, all from one sample in a study of blood T cell repertoires in COVID-19. Repertoires were generated with immunoSEQ multiplex PCR, while TCRdb's copy carries only in-frame clones and drops some. The table includes about 190,000 clones, 70% to 85% detected once. Material for sequencing was peripheral blood. The receptor set was obtained from a man between 50 and 59 years old who had recovered from COVID-19. Each CDR3 is given with its conserved first and last residue. A D gene is named only where the DNA matches it firmly. Clone size is shown for a subset of rows, as once, few, many or a class of expanded clone.

D gene: TRBD2; J gene: TRBJ2-5; clone size: NA; V gene: TRBV7-8; CDR3 DNA: TGTGCCAGCAGCGTACAAACTAGCGTCCAAGAGACCCAGTACTTC; CDR3 protein: CASSVQTSVQETQYF
D gene: TRBD2; J gene: TRBJ2-3; clone size: NA; V gene: TRBV7-2; CDR3 DNA: TGTGCCAGCAGCTCGCAATTCCCGACTAGCGGGAGGGCCGGAGATACGCAGTATTTT; CDR3 protein: CASSSQFPTSGRAGDTQYF
D gene: NA; J gene: TRBJ1-1; clone size: NA; V gene: TRBV28; CDR3 DNA: TGTGCCAGCAGTTCTAAGGGGAAATACACTGAAGCTTTCTTT; CDR3 protein: CASSSKGKYTEAFF
D gene: NA; J gene: TRBJ1-6; clone size: NA; V gene: TRBV7-2; CDR3 DNA: TGTGCCAGCAGCTTAGATAGTTCCGGTAATTCACCCCTCCACTTT; CDR3 protein: CASSLDSSGNSPLHF
D gene: NA; J gene: TRBJ2-1; clone size: NA; V gene: TRBV12-3/TRBV12-4; CDR3 DNA: TGTGCCAGCAGTCCAAGGACTAAACAGTTCTTC; CDR3 protein: CASSPRTKQFF
D gene: TRBD2; J gene: TRBJ2-3; clone size: NA; V gene: TRBV11-2; CDR3 DNA: TGTGCCAGCAGCTTAGTAGTAGGCGGGAGTTTTGCAGATACGCAGTATTTT; CDR3 protein: CASSLVVGGSFADTQYF
D gene: TRBD1; J gene: TRBJ1-2; clone size: few; V gene: TRBV19; CDR3 DNA: TGTGCCAGTAGTATCGACAGGGATGGCTATGGCTACACCTTC; CDR3 protein: CASSIDRDGYGYTF
D gene: TRBD2; J gene: TRBJ2-5; clone size: NA; V gene: TRBV11-2; CDR3 DNA: TGTGCCAGCAGCTCATACCTAGCGGGAGGGGAAGAGACCCAGTACTTC; CDR3 protein: CASSSYLAGGEETQYF
D gene: TRBD2; J gene: TRBJ2-5; clone size: few; V gene: TRBV9; CDR3 DNA: TGTGCCAGCAGCAAAGGGACTAGCCGTTTAGACTTC; CDR3 protein: CASSKGTSRLDF
D gene: TRBD1; J gene: TRBJ1-4; clone size: NA; V gene: TRBV28; CDR3 DNA: TGTGCCAGCAGTTTCCAGGGGGGTAATGAAAAACTGTTTTTT; CDR3 protein: CASSFQGGNEKLFF
D gene: TRBD1; J gene: TRBJ2-3; clone size: NA; V gene: TRBV3-1/TRBV3-2; CDR3 DNA: TGTGCCAGCAGCCAAGAGGGGACAGGGGATCCAGATACGCAGTATTTT; CDR3 protein: CASSQEGTGDPDTQYF
D gene: NA; J gene: TRBJ1-2; clone size: few; V gene: TRBV7-2; CDR3 DNA: TGTGCCAGCAGCTTAGGGCCCGGAGGGGGCTACACCTTC; CDR3 protein: CASSLGPGGGYTF
D gene: TRBD2; J gene: TRBJ2-6; clone size: NA; V gene: TRBV28; CDR3 DNA: TGTGCCAGCAGGACTAGCGGGAAAAACTTCCTGACTTTC; CDR3 protein: CASRTSGKNFLTF
D gene: NA; J gene: TRBJ2-3; clone size: few; V gene: TRBV9; CDR3 DNA: TGTGCCAGCAGACCCCCCCGGGGATGGGGCACAGATACGCAGTATTTT; CDR3 protein: CASRPPRGWGTDTQYF
D gene: TRBD2; J gene: TRBJ2-2; clone size: NA; V gene: TRBV18; CDR3 DNA: TGTGCCAGCTCACCACGGCTCTGGACTAGCGGGGAGAACACCGGGGAGCTGTTTTTT; CDR3 protein: CASSPRLWTSGENTGELFF
D gene: NA; J gene: TRBJ2-7; clone size: NA; V gene: TRBV3-1/TRBV3-2; CDR3 DNA: TGTGCCAGCAGCCATCATCGGACAGTCCCCGGTGAGCAGTACTTC; CDR3 protein: CASSHHRTVPGEQYF
D gene: NA; J gene: TRBJ2-1; clone size: few; V gene: TRBV19; CDR3 DNA: TGTGCCAGTAGCGATGCGAGCTATTTAAACAATGAGCAGTTCTTC; CDR3 protein: CASSDASYLNNEQFF
D gene: NA; J gene: TRBJ1-1; clone size: NA; V gene: TRBV4-3; CDR3 DNA: TGCGCCAGCAGCCTGTTAAGGGAGTTCGGTGAAGCTTTCTTT; CDR3 protein: CASSLLREFGEAFF
D gene: NA; J gene: TRBJ1-5; clone size: NA; V gene: TRBV7-2; CDR3 DNA: TGTGCCAGCAGCTTAGAGAGCCAGGGTGATCAGCCCCAGCATTTT; CDR3 protein: CASSLESQGDQPQHF
D gene: TRBD1; J gene: TRBJ1-6; clone size: NA; V gene: TRBV13; CDR3 DNA: TGTGCCAGCAGCCTGGGGCCGGGACAGGGGGCTTATTCACCCCTCCACTTT; CDR3 protein: CASSLGPGQGAYSPLHF
D gene: NA; J gene: TRBJ2-1; clone size: NA; V gene: TRBV7-9; CDR3 DNA: TGTGCCAGCAGCTTCGTTTCGGGACAATCCTGGGGTGAGCAGTTCTTC; CDR3 protein: CASSFVSGQSWGEQFF
D gene: TRBD1; J gene: TRBJ2-7; clone size: NA; V gene: TRBV7-9; CDR3 DNA: TGTGCCAGCAGCTCCCTCACAGGGGGTACCGAGCAGTACTTC; CDR3 protein: CASSSLTGGTEQYF
D gene: TRBD1; J gene: TRBJ1-2; clone size: NA; V gene: TRBV25-1; CDR3 DNA: TGTGCCAGCAGTGGGGACAGGGCTAACTATGGCTACACCTTC; CDR3 protein: CASSGDRANYGYTF
D gene: NA; J gene: TRBJ2-7; clone size: NA; V gene: TRBV28; CDR3 DNA: TGTGCCAGCAGTCTGGGGGGACGCTCCTACGAGCAGTACTTC; CDR3 protein: CASSLGGRSYEQYF
D gene: TRBD2; J gene: TRBJ2-3; clone size: once; V gene: TRBV7-9; CDR3 DNA: TGTGCCAGCAGCTCACTCCTAGGGACTAGCGGGAGGTTCGATACGCAGTATTTT; CDR3 protein: CASSSLLGTSGRFDTQYF
D gene: NA; J gene: TRBJ1-2; clone size: NA; V gene: TRBV2; CDR3 DNA: TGTGCCAGCAGTGAACAGGGGTACTATGGCTACACCTTC; CDR3 protein: CASSEQGYYGYTF
D gene: NA; J gene: TRBJ2-1; clone size: NA; V gene: TRBV28; CDR3 DNA: TGTGCCAGCTTTAGTCAGGGCAGAAAGGGGTACAATGAGCAGTTCTTC; CDR3 protein: CASFSQGRKGYNEQFF
D gene: TRBD2; J gene: TRBJ2-3; clone size: NA; V gene: TRBV19; CDR3 DNA: TGTGCCAGTAGTATACTCCGACTAGCGGGAGGGCCTGTCGGCACAGATACGCAGTATTTT; CDR3 protein: CASSILRLAGGPVGTDTQYF
D gene: TRBD2; J gene: TRBJ2-3; clone size: NA; V gene: TRBV24-1; CDR3 DNA: TGTGCCACCAGTGACCCAATCGGGACTAGCGGGAGTGGTGGTACGCAGTATTTT; CDR3 protein: CATSDPIGTSGSGGTQYF
D gene: TRBD1; J gene: TRBJ2-7; clone size: once; V gene: TRBV5-1; CDR3 DNA: TGCGCCAGCAGCCCGGGGGACAGGGACAACTACGAGCAGTACTTC; CDR3 protein: CASSPGDRDNYEQYF
D gene: NA; J gene: TRBJ1-5; clone size: NA; V gene: TRBV28; CDR3 DNA: TGTGCCAGCAGCTATCCGATGGCGGAAAATCAGCCCCAGCATTTT; CDR3 protein: CASSYPMAENQPQHF
D gene: NA; J gene: TRBJ2-5; clone size: NA; V gene: TRBV7-9; CDR3 DNA: TGTGCCAGCAGCCCCAGACACACCGAAAGGGGAGAGACCCAGTACTTC; CDR3 protein: CASSPRHTERGETQYF